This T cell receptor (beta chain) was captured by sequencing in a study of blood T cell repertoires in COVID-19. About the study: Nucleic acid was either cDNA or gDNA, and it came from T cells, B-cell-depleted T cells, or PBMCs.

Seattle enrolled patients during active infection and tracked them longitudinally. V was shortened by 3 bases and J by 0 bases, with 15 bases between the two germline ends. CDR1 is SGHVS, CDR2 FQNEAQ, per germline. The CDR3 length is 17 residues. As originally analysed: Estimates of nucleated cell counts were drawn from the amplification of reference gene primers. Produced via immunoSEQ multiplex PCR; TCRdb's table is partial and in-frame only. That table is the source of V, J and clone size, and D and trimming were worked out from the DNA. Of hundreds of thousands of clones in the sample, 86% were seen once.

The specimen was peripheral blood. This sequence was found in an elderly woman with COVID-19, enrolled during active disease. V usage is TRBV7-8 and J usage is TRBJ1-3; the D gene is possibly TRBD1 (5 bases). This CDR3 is CASSFLPQADSGNTIYF. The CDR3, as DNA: TGTGCCAGCAGCTTCCTGCCACAGGCAGACTCTGGAAACACCATATATTTT.